Sequencing of this T cell receptor beta chain was carried out in a study of cytomegalovirus exposure and HLA in healthy donors. Whole-study context: T cells numbering around 190 million yielded 90 million to 140 million unique TCR beta sequences in an earlier analysis. Study results and limitations: Generally TCR sequences proved uncommon, though certain public TCRs appeared in numerous donors.

PCR employed 60 Vbeta and 13 Jbeta primers. Measured with immunoSEQ multiplex PCR; TCRdb has only the in-frame clones, and not every one. The data hold more than 85,000 clones, with around 63% observed a single time. To note about this clone: Its target is unknown.

CDR1 is SQVTM and CDR2 is ANQGSEA in the germline V gene. Trimming shortened V by 7 bases and J by 1 base, and 22 bases separated the two germline ends. This CDR3 has 16 residues. The receptor was derived from a man aged 25 to 40 in good health and CMV-seronegative. This chain uses TRBV29-1 with TRBJ1-1; the D gene is possibly TRBD1 (5 bases). The sequenced sample consisted of PBMCs. This CDR3 reads CSAQTQGGIGNTEAFF. DNA of the CDR3: TGCAGCGCCCAGACCCAGGGCGGGATTGGGAACACTGAAGCTTTCTTT.